This T cell receptor beta chain originates from a study of blood T cell repertoires in COVID-19. This CDR3 spans 15 amino acids. Germline V CDR1 and CDR2: LNHNV, YYDKDF (reference sequence). V gave up 1 base and J gave up 6 bases, with 13 bases separating them. Assay used: immunoSEQ multiplex PCR; TCRdb lists only in-frame clones, some missing. The profile shows approximately 80,000 clones, about 87% of them singletons. The TCR originated in a man aged 35 to 55 with acute or convalescent COVID-19. Sequencing was performed on peripheral blood. This sequence joins TRBV15 and TRBJ2-1; D may be TRBD2 (6 bases). The DNA for the CDR3 is TGTGCCACCAGCAGAGGGACTAAAACCGGCAATGAGCAGTTCTTC. Protein sequence: CATSRGTKTGNEQFF. Filled out from reference TRBV15 and TRBJ2-1, the complete variable domain reads DAMVIQNPRYQVTQFGKPVTLSCSQTLNHNVMYWYQQKSSQAPKLLFHYYDKDFNNEADTPDNFQSRRPNTSFCFLDIRSPGLGDTAMYLCATSRGTKTGNEQFFGPGTRLTVL.